This T cell receptor beta chain was captured by sequencing in a study of T cell changes during pregnancy in multiple sclerosis. Clones were read by immunoSEQ multiplex PCR, and TCRdb kept only the in-frame ones, dropping some. The profile shows 26,000 or so clones, roughly 94% of them singletons. The sequence derives from a female donor in good health, enrolled as a control in a pregnancy study. The sample was peripheral blood, taken in the first trimester of pregnancy.

The CDR3 is CASSVITGGLWTDTQYF. CDR3 DNA sequence: TGTGCCAGCAGCGTAATTACAGGGGGATTGTGGACAGATACGCAGTATTTT. The gene calls are TRBV9 and TRBJ2-3; 8 nucleotides agree with TRBD1. This CDR3 contains 17 residues. CDR1 SGDLS and CDR2 YYNGEE come from the germline V gene. V shed 1 base, J shed 3 bases, and the junction held 10 bases outside the gene matches.